A selection of T cell receptor beta chains follows, all from one sample in a study of cytotoxic CD8 clonotypes in ibrutinib-treated CLL. Generated by immunoSEQ multiplex PCR, the TCRdb table keeps only in-frame clones and is missing some. In the table there are some 70,000 clones, approximately 90% of which are singletons. The sequenced sample was PBMCs, obtained after 12 months of ibrutinib treatment. These receptors all stem from a human donor with chronic lymphocytic leukemia. Each CDR3 is given without its conserved first and last residue.

cdr3_aa: ASSLSPGEVAKNIQY
v_call: TRBV7-2

cdr3_aa: ASKGGGPYQETQY
v_call: TRBV18

cdr3_aa: ASSPGALGGAGELF
v_call: TRBV5-4

cdr3_aa: ASSSLLASYQETQY
v_call: TRBV11-3

cdr3_aa: ASSRLIQETQY
v_call: TRBV19

cdr3_aa: ASSFASGRLAYEQY
v_call: TRBV5-1

cdr3_aa: ASSPGTEDYGYT
v_call: TRBV18

cdr3_aa: ASSQDWRLATNEKLF
v_call: TRBV4-1

cdr3_aa: ASSARQGTNEKLF
v_call: TRBV6-1

cdr3_aa: ASSPLGGATNEKLF
v_call: TRBV18

cdr3_aa: ASSLNSIRRSYEQY
v_call: TRBV5-1

cdr3_aa: ASSPSLGNEQF
v_call: TRBV27

cdr3_aa: ASTPTDLNTEAF
v_call: TRBV9